This T cell receptor beta chain is drawn from a study of identical twins (dated by TCRdb to between 2015 and 2016). Background on the whole study: To test whether fetal clonotypes persist, the study used deep sequencing on TCR alpha and beta repertoires from monozygotic twins, unrelated adults of various ages, and cord blood. Replicate twin experiments were performed at different times using different library preparation protocols to rule out contamination.

Only healthy Caucasian donors were included. Three pairs of female monozygotic twins, all aged roughly 18 to 29 years, made up the twin cohort. Miltenyi CD45RO+ enrichment and human naive T-cell isolation kits were used to isolate memory (CD45RO+) and naive T cells from PBMC. The library was made by 5' RACE. Sequencing took place on an Illumina HiSeq 2000. A universal primer binding site was added through template switching, and the final cDNA carried a unique molecular identifier so that TCR cDNA molecules could be counted accurately. First-strand cDNA for TCR alpha and beta chains was synthesized from specific primers in the conserved constant-segment region. To control for contamination, each cDNA library was double barcoded with a SMART-Mk sample barcode plus Illumina barcodes. TruSeq adapter sequences and Illumina sample barcodes were added in two successive PCR steps. Sequencing of the TCR alpha and beta cDNA libraries was done on the Illumina HiSeq platform using custom primers. The source study handled its data this way. MiGEC was used to process raw reads and extract unique molecular identifiers, and MiXCR was used to find CDR3 positions. Recombination models were inferred per individual with the repgenHMM and IGoR tools using an EM algorithm. Shared clonotypes were analyzed with the tcR package in R, and sharing was normalized by the product of cloneset sizes. Out-of-frame nonproductive sequences were analyzed to study raw recombination free of thymic and clonal selection effects. TCRdb reprocessing: public reads trimmed at Q25 with fastp, clones called with MiXCR, in-frame beta chains kept. All rows with the same CDR3 protein become a single entry with the most common DNA and genes. These V and J calls derive from TCRdb rather than the authors' analysis. In all, the sample holds about 220,000 distinct CDR3 sequences, and around 8.1% of those were seen once. Of the sample, less than 2% is held by the ten largest clones.

This clonotype appeared a few times. Its antigen has not been determined. No much larger clone is present one base from it, and per-base qualities are unavailable. Reading the germline V gene (reference sequence) gives CDR1 LNHNV and CDR2 YYDKDF. The CDR3 holds 12 amino acids from the cysteine to the phenylalanine. Only CDR3 DNA remains: 36 bases, in frame from the first base. Relative to germline, V is 5 bases shorter and J is 6 bases shorter, with 9 bases between their ends. General findings and caveats noted by the study authors: Out-of-frame TCR alpha sharing in monozygotic twins was systematically underestimated by recombination models, whereas sharing between unrelated individuals was in agreement with the recombination models. Because the same donors could not be followed over many years, the conclusions depended on cross-sectional statistical analysis. Excess twin sharing in beta out-of-frame sequences was weaker because fewer shared sequences lowered the signal-to-noise ratio. Zero-insertion analyses could be partly confounded by invariant T cells such as MAIT and iNKT, although diverse VJ usage argued against such confounding for most clonotypes. Compared with coincidental sharing between unrelated individuals, out-of-frame TCR alpha sequences shared between twins had an excess of sequences with low generation probability. Fewer insertions were carried by abundant cord blood beta clonotypes; a weaker similar trend was observed in young adult naive repertoires, while no such trend was observed in memory repertoires.

This same sample was also taken into another study, of yellow fever vaccine responses in identical twins. From that second study: The T cell response to vaccination in identical twins was reported by the authors to appear partly convergent and partly personalized. In identical twins, the study followed T cell clones that responded to the vaccine with precision.

The sequence derives from a woman aged 18-35 years in good health. The chain is made from TRBV15 and TRBJ2-3, with TRBD1 perhaps the D gene, on 5 matching bases. Sequences were obtained from memory (CD45RO+) T cells sorted from blood. Explained via the paper, the cell subset or site label denotes: CD45RO+ enriched T cells. CDR3 loop: CATSARGDTQYF. The DNA is TGTGCCACCAGCGCTAGGGGTGATACGCAGTATTTT.